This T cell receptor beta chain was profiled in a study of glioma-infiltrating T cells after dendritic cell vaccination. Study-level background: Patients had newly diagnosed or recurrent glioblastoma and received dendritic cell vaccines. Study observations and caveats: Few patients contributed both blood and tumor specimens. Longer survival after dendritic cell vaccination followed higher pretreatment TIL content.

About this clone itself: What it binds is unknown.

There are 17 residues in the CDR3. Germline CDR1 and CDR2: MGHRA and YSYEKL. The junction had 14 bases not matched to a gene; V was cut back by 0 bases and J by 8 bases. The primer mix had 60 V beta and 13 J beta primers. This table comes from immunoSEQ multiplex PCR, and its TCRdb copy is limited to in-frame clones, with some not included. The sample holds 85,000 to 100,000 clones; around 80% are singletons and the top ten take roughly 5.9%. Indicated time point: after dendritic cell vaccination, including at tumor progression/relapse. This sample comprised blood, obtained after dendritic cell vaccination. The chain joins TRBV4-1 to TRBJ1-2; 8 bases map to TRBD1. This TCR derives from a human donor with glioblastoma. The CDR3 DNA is TGCGCCAGCAGCCAAGAATGGACCCCAGGGGGCACAAGCGGCTACACCTTC. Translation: CASSQEWTPGGTSGYTF.